Following are 17 T cell receptor beta chains from one sample sequenced in a study of blood T cells in healthy people across ages. Next came a second PCR, run for 7 to 11 cycles, which used a sample-barcoded 5' primer along with a J-beta primer mix. TCRdb ran MiXCR on the 5' RACE reads and lists one entry per CDR3 protein. The sample lists roughly 1.7 million distinct CDR3 sequences, almost 35% occurring once. The sequencing input was blood. Receptor source: a young woman in good health.

The V call is TRBV6-5, the J call TRBJ2-2, with D possibly TRBD1 on 6 matching bases. V was shortened by 7 bases and J by 0 bases, with 9 bases between the two germline ends. CDR1 MNHEY and CDR2 SVGAGI come from the germline V gene. CDR3 length: 14 amino acids. CDR3 sequence reads: CASTRGSNTGELFF. The DNA of the CDR3 is TGTGCCAGCACCAGGGGTTCGAACACCGGGGAGCTGTTTTTT.

This clonotype appeared a single time. A read error may be the cause here, since a much bigger clone is one base away. This sequence joins TRBV29-1 and TRBJ2-6; D is perhaps TRBD1 or TRBD2 (5 bases each). The CDR3 runs to 16 residues. The germline V and J ends were trimmed by 8 bases and 0 bases, with 17 bases remaining between them. Germline V gene data show CDR1 as SQVTM and CDR2 as ANQGSEA. The CDR3, as DNA: TGCAGCATATCCGGGACGGACTTCTCTGGGGCCAACGTCCTGACTTTC. Translating gives CSISGTDFSGANVLTF.

In DNA, the CDR3 is TGTGCCAGCAGCTTAGACGCCGACGACACCTTC. As protein: CASSLDADDTF. The rearrangement joins TRBV7-9 to TRBJ1-2; the D is unclear. V was cut by 1 base and J by 12 bases, with 9 bases left in between. This CDR3 has 11 residues. Per the germline V gene, CDR1 is SEHNR and CDR2 is FQNEAQ (reference sequence).

This clonotype was observed a handful of times. The chain uses TRBV12-3 or TRBV12-4 and TRBJ2-7; 8 nucleotides line up with TRBD1. The ends lost 4 bases at V and 1 base at J; junction bases unmatched: 3. The CDR3 consists of 14 residues. CDR3: CASSSNRGSYEQYF. The CDR3 DNA sequence: TGTGCCAGCAGTTCAAACAGGGGGTCCTACGAGCAGTACTTC.

CDR3 protein: CASSQGLLGGNTIYF. DNA of the CDR3: TGCGCCAGCAGCCAAGGGCTCCTGGGGGGAAACACCATATATTTT. The gene calls are TRBV4-1 and TRBJ1-3, with D unresolved. This CDR3 spans 15 amino acids. The ends were cut back, 1 base at V and 4 bases at J, with 11 bases in the middle. Germline lookup yields CDR1 MGHRA and CDR2 YSYEKL.

This sequence joins TRBV5-1 and TRBJ1-4, with D uncertain. The CDR3 is made up of 13 amino acids. V was cut by 4 bases and J by 8 bases, with 12 bases left in between. CDR1 SGHRS and CDR2 YFSETQ come from the germline V gene. CDR3 in amino acids: CASSTDSREKLFF. CDR3 nucleotide sequence: TGCGCCAGCAGCACGGACTCCAGGGAAAAACTGTTTTTT.

This clonotype has ten or more counts. The chain uses TRBV7-3 and TRBJ2-1; 8 positions agree with TRBD2. Losses at the gene ends were 5 bases for V and 3 bases for J; bases not matched to a gene: 12. CDR1 SGHTA and CDR2 FQGTGA come from the germline V gene. The CDR3 is 17 amino acids. DNA for the CDR3: TGTGCCAGCAGCAACGGACTAGCTAGCGGGTTCTACAATGAGCAGTTCTTC. This sequence encodes CASSNGLASGFYNEQFF.

Concerning this clonotype: Compared with germline, one end of the junction differs, possibly owing to a read error. The chain recombines TRBV10-3 with TRBJ2-2; D unresolved. Germline V gives CDR1 ENHRY, CDR2 SYGVKD. The CDR3 sequence is 13 residues long. The CDR3 here is CAVRSLGTGELFF. Written as DNA, the CDR3 is TGTGCCGTCAGATCCCTCGGGACCGGGGAGCTGTTTTTT.

The chain couples TRBV7-8 to TRBJ2-5; the D call may be TRBD1 or TRBD2 (5 bases each). The end of the DNA is better explained by TRBJ2-7, so the J call may be wrong. This CDR3 is 15 amino acids long. Germline-derived CDR1 and CDR2 are SGHVS and FQNEAQ. CDR3 nucleotide sequence: TGTGCCAGCAGCTTAGACAGTGGGGGATTCTACGAGCAGTACTTC. Translation gives CASSLDSGGFYEQYF.

About this clonotype: One junction end does not reproduce the germline sequence, and a read error may be involved. V is TRBV27 and J is TRBJ2-1; 10 nucleotides match TRBD1. Germline V gene lookup returns CDR1 MNHEY and CDR2 SMNVEV (reference sequence). This CDR3 region has 18 residues. The CDR3 nucleotides read TGTGTCAGCAGTTTCAGAACTCCGGGACAGGGGAAAAGGGATGAGCAGTTCTTC. As protein: CVSSFRTPGQGKRDEQFF.

This clonotype has a handful of counts. The V gene is TRBV6-5, the J gene TRBJ2-2; D remains unclear. The CDR3 has 13 residues. Germline V gives CDR1 MNHEY, CDR2 SVGAGI. The V and J ends lost 5 bases and 4 bases respectively, with 8 bases between them. This chain's CDR3 is CASSGTRTGELFF. DNA for the CDR3: TGTGCCAGCAGTGGTACTCGCACCGGGGAGCTGTTTTTT.

V gene TRBV19 combines with J gene TRBJ2-4, with TRBD2 as a possible D gene (7 bases). This CDR3 spans 15 amino acids. Germline V gene sequence: CDR1 LNHDA, CDR2 SQIVND (reference sequence). V was cut by 4 bases and J by 8 bases, with 18 bases left in between. The CDR3 bases are TGTGCCAGTAGTAGTCGGGACATAGGGGGGGACATTCAGTACTTC. This encodes CASSSRDIGGDIQYF.

The chain links TRBV7-8 to TRBJ2-5, with D possibly being TRBD1 or TRBD2 (5 bases each). The CDR3 has 15 residues. With 1 base removed from V and 2 bases from J, the gap between germline ends came to 11 bases. Germline values: CDR1 SGHVS, CDR2 FQNEAQ. Here the CDR3 reads CASSLGGRGQETQYF. CDR3 DNA sequence: TGTGCCAGCAGCTTAGGGGGACGGGGACAAGAGACCCAGTACTTC.

The V gene is TRBV20-1, the J gene TRBJ2-7; 9 positions agree with TRBD1. The CDR3 is made up of 12 amino acids. The V and J ends lost 5 bases and 6 bases, in that order; junction bases with no gene match: 5. CDR1 is DFQATT, CDR2 SNEGSKA, per germline (reference sequence). The DNA for the CDR3 is TGCAGTGCTCCATCGACAGGGGGCGAGCAGTACTTC. Translated: CSAPSTGGEQYF.

This clonotype occurred a few times. The chain employs TRBV27 and TRBJ2-3; 14 nucleotides line up with TRBD2. This CDR3 has 15 residues. The trim removed 0 bases at V and 9 bases at J, leaving 2 bases unmatched. CDR1 is MNHEY, CDR2 SMNVEV, per germline (reference sequence). The CDR3 protein is CASSLSTSGRETQYF. The CDR3 region has the DNA TGTGCCAGCAGTTTATCGACTAGCGGGAGGGAAACGCAGTATTTT.

At least ten counts were recorded for this clonotype. The rearrangement uses TRBV29-1 and TRBJ2-7, with D perhaps TRBD1 (6 bases). The length of the CDR3 is 11 residues. CDR1 and CDR2 from the germline V gene are SQVTM and ANQGSEA. The V end was cut by 7 bases, the J end by 3 bases, with 10 bases between. The CDR3 sequence is CSGGQLYEQYF. DNA of the CDR3: TGCAGCGGTGGACAGCTCTACGAGCAGTACTTC.

The CDR3 DNA sequence: TGTGCCAGCAGCTCTCGGACAGATAAGGAGAACACTGAAGCTTTCTTT. This sequence encodes CASSSRTDKENTEAFF. The V and J genes are TRBV9 and TRBJ1-1, with D possibly matching TRBD1 (6 bases). Germline CDR1 is SGDLS and CDR2 is YYNGEE. The CDR3 totals 16 residues. The V gene lost 4 bases and the J gene lost 1 base, with 17 bases spanning the gap. The variable domain in full, completed from reference TRBV9 and TRBJ1-1, reads DSGVTQTPKHLITATGQRVTLRCSPRSGDLSVYWYQQSLDQGLQFLIQYYNGEERAKGNILERFSAQQFPDLHSELNLSSLELGDSALYFCASSSRTDKENTEAFFGQGTRLTVV.